These T cell receptor beta chains were read from a single sample in a study of neurological immune-mediated disorders. TCRdb reprocessed the 5' RACE reads via MiXCR and lists one record per CDR3 protein. The repertoire holds some 28,000 distinct CDR3 sequences, with approximately 22% as singletons. Sequencing was carried out using CD4+ T cells from blood. These receptors all come from a man aged 50 to 60 with HTLV-1-associated myelopathy (HAM/TSP). Both conserved end residues are part of each CDR3. A D gene is named only where the DNA matches it firmly. A row's size may be missing; if present it is once, few, many or a size class.

J | size | D | length | V | DNA | CDR3
TRBJ2-7 | few | - | 12 | TRBV20-1 | TGCAGTGCTAGAGGGAATAGTGCGGAGCAGTACTTC | CSARGNSAEQYF
TRBJ2-2 | many | TRBD1 | 15 | TRBV9 | TGTGCCAGCAGCATTAGGGACAGGAACACCGGGGAGCTGTTTTTT | CASSIRDRNTGELFF
TRBJ1-6 | many | TRBD1 | 15 | TRBV6-5 | TGTGCCAGCAGACCACAGGGGGTAGGCAATTCACCCCTCCACTTT | CASRPQGVGNSPLHF
TRBJ1-1 | many | TRBD1 | 14 | TRBV12-3/TRBV12-4 | TGTGCCAGCAGAATGGACAGGCCGAACACTGAAGCTTTCTTT | CASRMDRPNTEAFF
TRBJ1-1 | few | - | 14 | TRBV20-1 | TGCAGTGCGGGTCTTAGGGGCATGATGACTGAAGCTTTCTTT | CSAGLRGMMTEAFF
TRBJ2-2 | - | - | 15 | TRBV6-2/TRBV6-3 | TGTGCCAGCAGGATAAGAGGGAACTATGCCGGGGAGCTGTTTTTT | CASRIRGNYAGELFF
TRBJ2-5 | - | - | 15 | TRBV7-9 | TGTGCCAGCAGCTTATCTGGGGGTGTTCAAGAGACCCAGTACTTC | CASSLSGGVQETQYF
TRBJ2-4 | - | - | 15 | TRBV20-1 | TGCAGTGCTAGCCCGCACGGTTACAGCCTAAACATTCAGTACTTC | CSASPHGYSLNIQYF
TRBJ1-1 | - | - | 12 | TRBV20-1 | TGCAGTGCTAGGTTACAGGGATCTGAAGCTTTCTTT | CSARLQGSEAFF
TRBJ2-5 | many | TRBD2 | 16 | TRBV7-3 | TGTGCCAGCAGCCCAACGGGGACAGCGGGGGGTGAGACCCAGTACTTC | CASSPTGTAGGETQYF
TRBJ1-1 | - | - | 12 | TRBV29-1 | TGCAGCGCCGTGGGGGGAGGAACTGAAGCTTTCTTT | CSAVGGGTEAFF
TRBJ1-2 | many | TRBD1 | 14 | TRBV5-1 | TGCGCCAGCAGCTTGTCGGGACAGGGTGAAGGCTACACCTTC | CASSLSGQGEGYTF
TRBJ2-1 | many | - | 13 | TRBV12-3/TRBV12-4 | TGTGCCAGCAGCCCCGCTCAGGACAATGAGCAGTTCTTC | CASSPAQDNEQFF